This T cell receptor (beta chain) was observed in a study of cytomegalovirus exposure and HLA in healthy donors. Details on this clone: Its antigen remains unidentified.

General study results and limits: The study designated 150 or so TCR beta chains cytomegalovirus-associated.

The data were produced by immunoSEQ multiplex PCR, yet TCRdb's version contains in-frame clones alone and is incomplete. The sample consists of roughly 220,000 clones, roughly 84% of them appearing once. The CDR3 is 14 residues long. J lost 4 bases, V lost 7 bases, and 7 bases had no gene match. Germline assignment: CDR1 MDHEN and CDR2 SYDVKM. Among the 120 subjects of the validation cohort, separate from the 666-subject first cohort, were the donors. The receptor comes from a woman aged 25 to 45 in good health and CMV-seropositive. This rearrangement joins TRBV28 to TRBJ2-7; 10 bases match TRBD1. The sample comprised PBMCs. The CDR3 protein is CASTSTGGGYEQYF. The CDR3 bases are TGTGCCAGCACCTCGACAGGGGGCGGGTACGAGCAGTACTTC. The full variable domain, with the rest looked up from reference TRBV28 and TRBJ2-7, is DVKVTQSSRYLVKRTGEKVFLECVQDMDHENMFWYRQDPGLGLRLIYFSYDVKMKEKGDIPEGYSVSREKKERFSLILESASTNQTSMYLCASTSTGGGYEQYFGPGTRLTVT.